Below, 4 T cell receptor beta chains from the same sample are listed, as sequenced in a study of CD8+ T cells in alopecia areata. cDNA reverse transcribed from extracted RNA served as the sequencing template. Using immunoSEQ multiplex PCR, the repertoire was profiled, and TCRdb retains in-frame clones only, with some absent. The sample shows 90,000 to 120,000 clones, 58% of them seen only once. Source material: NKG2D-low CD8+ T cells sorted from blood. Every receptor here comes from a human donor with alopecia areata.

The chain couples TRBV10-1 to TRBJ2-1, with 10 bases identical to TRBD2. V shed 0 bases and J 8 bases; nucleotides not matched to a gene: 10. This CDR3 has 17 residues. From germline, CDR1 is WNHNN and CDR2 SYGVQD (reference sequence). In nucleotides, the CDR3 is TGCGCCAGCAGTGAGTCAGTGGCTAGCGGGAGTATCGATGAGCAGTTCTTC. Its translation: CASSESVASGSIDEQFF.

J is TRBJ2-1 and V is TRBV4-1; D might be TRBD1 (5 bases). The CDR3 loop spans 15 amino acids. Per germline, CDR1 MGHRA and CDR2 YSYEKL. V lost 3 bases, J lost 8 bases, and 17 bases lay in between. CDR3 coding DNA: TGCGCCAGCAGCCAGCGGTCAGGGCGATTGGATGAGCAGTTCTTC. Protein product: CASSQRSGRLDEQFF.

This clone was seen a handful of times. CDR3 residues: CASSPWQAAGNTIYF. CDR3 bases: TGTGCCAGCAGTCCTTGGCAAGCGGCTGGAAACACCATATATTTT. The chain carries TRBV27 and TRBJ1-3; D remains ambiguous. Between the trimmed V and J ends, which lost 5 bases and 2 bases, there was a span of 13 bases. This CDR3 is built from 15 residues. CDR1 and CDR2 (germline): MNHEY, SMNVEV (reference sequence).

Only one count was recorded for this clone. The gene calls are TRBV30 and TRBJ2-1, with D perhaps being TRBD1 or TRBD2 (5 bases each). Trimming stripped 3 bases from V and 7 bases from J, with 10 bases between. From germline, CDR1 is GTSNPN and CDR2 SVGIG (reference sequence). CDR3 length equals 12 residues. Here the CDR3 reads CAWSWGGNEQFF. DNA for the CDR3: TGTGCCTGGAGCTGGGGCGGGAATGAGCAGTTCTTC. Supplemented by reference TRBV30 and TRBJ2-1, the full variable domain reads SQTIHQWPATLVQPVGSPLSLECTVEGTSNPNLYWYRQAAGRGLQLLFYSVGIGQISSEVPQNLSASRPQDRQFILSSKKLLLSDSGFYLCAWSWGGNEQFFGPGTRLTVL.